This T cell receptor (beta chain) was identified during a study of blood T cell repertoires in COVID-19. The junction had 13 bases not matched to a gene; V was cut back by 6 bases and J by 5 bases. This CDR3 has 18 residues. Germline values: CDR1 KGHSH, CDR2 LQKENI. In the study's own analysis: For nucleated cells, counts were estimated from reference gene primer amplification. Produced via immunoSEQ multiplex PCR; TCRdb's table is partial and in-frame only. V and J calls and clone size are as listed in that table; D and trimming were resolved from the DNA. Of about 220,000 clones listed, 88% are singletons.

The specimen was PBMCs or T cells enriched from blood (not recorded which). This chain uses TRBV18 with TRBJ2-2; 12 positions match TRBD2. The sequence came from a woman aged 45-59 years with acute COVID-19. The CDR3 sequence is CASSLRLAGDVGTGELFF. The CDR3, as DNA: TGTGCCAGCTCCCTAAGACTAGCGGGAGACGTGGGAACCGGGGAGCTGTTTTTT.